The 5 T cell receptor beta chains in this list originate from one sample, sequenced in a study of T cell responses to AZD1222 COVID-19 vaccine. Method: immunoSEQ multiplex PCR; TCRdb's copy keeps in-frame clones and lacks some. The sample has about 150,000 clones, 88% seen once. The sample consisted of peripheral blood, taken on day 0 of AZD1222 vaccination. The receptors come from an adult in good health.

The chain uses TRBV6-2 or TRBV6-3 and TRBJ1-2; TRBD1 is a possible D gene (5 bases). Germline V CDR1 and CDR2: MNHEY, SVGEGT. The CDR3 runs to 16 residues. V was trimmed by 0 bases and J by 5 bases, leaving 16 bases between them. The CDR3 is CASSYSGLLGGYGYTF. The CDR3 DNA is TGTGCCAGCAGTTACTCGGGACTCCTCGGGGGTTATGGCTACACCTTC.

The chain combines TRBV12-5 with TRBJ1-3; D unclear. The germline CDR1 and CDR2 sequences are LGHNT and FRNRAP. V lost 1 base and J 0 bases, leaving 1 base between the germline ends. The CDR3 extends over 13 amino acids. The DNA for the CDR3 is TGTGCTAGTGGTTTGGGCTCTGGAAACACCATATATTTT. Protein: CASGLGSGNTIYF.

The chain uses TRBV4-3 and TRBJ1-1; D gene ambiguous. Germline CDR1 LGHNA, CDR2 YSLEER. The V gene lost 2 bases and the J gene lost 9 bases, with 19 bases spanning the gap. The CDR3 covers 15 residues. This CDR3 reads CASSQPGLGQQQAFF. CDR3 DNA: TGCGCCAGCAGCCAACCGGGGTTGGGTCAGCAACAAGCTTTCTTT.

The chain carries TRBV2 and TRBJ2-5; D is unresolved. Germline V gene sequence: CDR1 SNHLY, CDR2 FYNNEI. CDR3 length: 15 amino acids. Trimming removed 2 bases from V and 7 bases from J, with 17 bases in between. The CDR3 is CASSEIDTPLGTQYF. The CDR3 DNA follows: TGTGCCAGCAGTGAAATAGACACTCCCTTGGGGACCCAGTACTTC.

V is TRBV9 and J is TRBJ1-1; maybe TRBD1 (6 bases). CDR1 and CDR2 from the germline V gene are SGDLS and YYNGEE. Trimming removed 4 bases at V and 3 bases at J, with 16 bases between. The CDR3 is 15 residues long. The CDR3 DNA follows: TGTGCCAGCAGCCCCCGGGGGGCCTCGGACACTGAAGCTTTCTTT. Translating it yields CASSPRGASDTEAFF. Drawing the rest from reference TRBV9 and TRBJ1-1, the complete variable domain is DSGVTQTPKHLITATGQRVTLRCSPRSGDLSVYWYQQSLDQGLQFLIQYYNGEERAKGNILERFSAQQFPDLHSELNLSSLELGDSALYFCASSPRGASDTEAFFGQGTRLTVV.